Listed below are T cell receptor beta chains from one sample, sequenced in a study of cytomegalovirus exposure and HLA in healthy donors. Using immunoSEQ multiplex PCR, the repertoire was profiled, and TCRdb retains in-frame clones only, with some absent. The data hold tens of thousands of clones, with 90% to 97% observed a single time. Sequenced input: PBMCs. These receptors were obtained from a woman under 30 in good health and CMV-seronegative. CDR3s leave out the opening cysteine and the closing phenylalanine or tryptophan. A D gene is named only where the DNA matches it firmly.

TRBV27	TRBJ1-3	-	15	ASKLTGHPSSGNTIY
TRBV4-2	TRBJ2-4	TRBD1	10	ASSHPGTVRH
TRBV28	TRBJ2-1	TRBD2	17	ASSLYPGGTPSSYNEQF
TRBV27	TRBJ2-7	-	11	ASSLRAPGEQY
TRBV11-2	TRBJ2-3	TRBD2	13	ASSFRTSGTDTQY
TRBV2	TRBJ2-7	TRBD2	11	ASNGLAGGRQY
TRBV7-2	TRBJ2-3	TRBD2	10	ASSFSGSTQY
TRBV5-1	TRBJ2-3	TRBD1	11	ASSTTTGEAQY
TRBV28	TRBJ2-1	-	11	ASSFPNSNEQF
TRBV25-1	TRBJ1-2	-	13	ASSEGGRGLYGYT
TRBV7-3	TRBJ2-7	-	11	ASSLASDYEQY
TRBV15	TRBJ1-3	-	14	ATSRGGVSSGNTIY
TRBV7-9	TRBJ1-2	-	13	ASSPGDRQGIGYT
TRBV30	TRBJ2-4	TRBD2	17	AWSVAPPGLAGAKNIQY
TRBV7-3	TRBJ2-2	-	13	ASSPHRGGTGELF
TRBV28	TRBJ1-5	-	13	ASRGSGKGNQPQH
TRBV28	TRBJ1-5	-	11	ASSAQPRGPQH